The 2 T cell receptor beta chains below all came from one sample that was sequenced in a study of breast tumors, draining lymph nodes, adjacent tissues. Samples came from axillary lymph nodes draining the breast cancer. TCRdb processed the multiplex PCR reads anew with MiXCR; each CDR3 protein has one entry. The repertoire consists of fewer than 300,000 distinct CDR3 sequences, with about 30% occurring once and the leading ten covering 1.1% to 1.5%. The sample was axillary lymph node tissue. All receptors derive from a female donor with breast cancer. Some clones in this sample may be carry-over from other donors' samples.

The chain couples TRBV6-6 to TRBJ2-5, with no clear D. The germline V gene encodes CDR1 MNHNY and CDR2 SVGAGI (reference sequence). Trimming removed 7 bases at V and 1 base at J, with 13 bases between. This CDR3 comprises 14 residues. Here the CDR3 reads CASTHHNSQETQYF. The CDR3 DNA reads TGTGCCAGCACTCACCACAACAGCCAAGAGACCCAGTACTTC.

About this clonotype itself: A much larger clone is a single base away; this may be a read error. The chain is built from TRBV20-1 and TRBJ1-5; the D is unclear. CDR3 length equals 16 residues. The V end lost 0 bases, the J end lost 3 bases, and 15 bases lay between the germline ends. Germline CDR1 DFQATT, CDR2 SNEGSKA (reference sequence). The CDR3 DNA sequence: TGCAGTGCTAGAGATAGGGCATCCCCTACCAATCAGCCCCAGCATTTT. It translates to CSARDRASPTNQPQHF.